These T cell receptor beta chains were read from a single sample in a study of OX40 agonist ivuxolimab in advanced cancers. This table comes from immunoSEQ multiplex PCR, and its TCRdb copy is limited to in-frame clones, with some not included. The sample yields over 70,000 clones, roughly 93% seen once. The material sequenced was CD4+ or CD8+ T cells sorted from blood, taken in a trial of the OX40 agonist ivuxolimab. All receptors derive from an adult with an advanced solid tumor such as melanoma, head and neck, liver or kidney cancer. The CDR3 runs from the conserved cysteine through the conserved F or W. D genes are given only for firm matches. Clone size appears in some rows only: once, few, many, or a class for an expanded clone.

>-|TRBD1|TRBV6-1|TRBJ1-5|14
CASRRDRGNQPQHF
TGTGCCAGCAGAAGGGACAGAGGCAATCAGCCCCAGCATTTT
>once|TRBD2|TRBV10-3|TRBJ2-1|15
CAISAREREGHEQFF
TGTGCCATCAGTGCGAGGGAGCGGGAGGGTCATGAGCAGTTCTTC
>-|TRBD2|TRBV7-2|TRBJ2-3|16
CASSLGLAGTTDTQYF
TGTGCCAGCAGCTTAGGACTAGCGGGAACCACAGATACGCAGTATTTT
>-|TRBD1|TRBV6-6|TRBJ2-7|15
CASSTAFQGAYEQYF
TGTGCCAGCAGTACCGCCTTCCAGGGGGCTTACGAGCAGTACTTC
>-|TRBD2|TRBV7-7|TRBJ2-1|15
CASSSAGGTSNEQFF
TGTGCCAGCAGCTCAGCGGGAGGGACCTCCAATGAGCAGTTCTTC
>-|TRBD2|TRBV28|TRBJ2-2|15
CASRLGLAATGELFF
TGTGCCAGCAGGTTAGGGCTAGCGGCCACCGGGGAGCTGTTTTTT
>-|TRBD2|TRBV5-6|TRBJ2-2|18
CASSLALGLAGNTGELFF
TGTGCCAGCAGCTTGGCCCTGGGACTAGCGGGAAACACCGGGGAGCTGTTTTTT
>-|-|TRBV7-2|TRBJ2-5|15
CASSLTRVPQETQYF
TGTGCCAGCAGCTTAACGCGGGTGCCCCAAGAGACCCAGTACTTC
>-|-|TRBV7-9|TRBJ2-3|12
CASSPGTDTQYF
TGTGCCAGCAGCCCAGGGACAGATACGCAGTATTTT
>once|TRBD2|TRBV28|TRBJ2-7|15
CASRSIAGGAYEQYF
TGTGCCAGCAGGTCAATAGCGGGAGGCGCCTACGAGCAGTACTTC
>once|-|TRBV6-6|TRBJ1-2|13
CASSIEGVRGYTF
TGTGCCAGCAGTATAGAGGGGGTTCGTGGCTACACCTTC
>-|TRBD1|TRBV28|TRBJ1-4|13
CASSSGGVEKLFF
TGTGCCAGCAGTTCAGGGGGCGTTGAAAAACTGTTTTTT
>-|-|TRBV19|TRBJ1-2|13
CASSITRNYGYTF
TGTGCCAGTAGTATCACGAGGAACTATGGCTACACCTTC
>-|-|TRBV10-2|TRBJ1-3|15
CASSRGRSSGNTIYF
TGTGCCAGCAGTCGCGGACGGAGCTCTGGAAACACCATATATTTT
>-|-|TRBV7-2|TRBJ2-5|15
CASSQSGGSQETQYF
TGTGCCAGCAGCCAATCAGGGGGGAGCCAAGAGACCCAGTACTTC
>-|-|TRBV6-4|TRBJ2-1|14
CASSELASDNEQFF
TGTGCCAGCAGTGAATTAGCGTCAGACAATGAGCAGTTCTTC
>-|-|TRBV2|TRBJ2-1|15
CASSEAGASYNEQFF
TGTGCCAGCAGTGAGGCGGGGGCATCCTACAATGAGCAGTTCTTC
>-|TRBD2|TRBV2|TRBJ2-2|15
CASRLSSGRAGELFF
TGTGCCAGCAGGCTTTCGAGCGGGAGGGCCGGGGAGCTGTTTTTT
>-|TRBD2|TRBV6-5|TRBJ2-5|13
CASRGSGTETQYF
TGTGCCAGCAGGGGAAGCGGGACAGAGACCCAGTACTTC
>-|-|TRBV6-1|TRBJ1-2|15
CASSKDRLYNVGYTF
TGTGCCAGCAGTAAAGACAGGCTATATAACGTTGGCTACACCTTC
>-|TRBD1|TRBV29-1|TRBJ2-3|15
CSVVGGQGVTDTQYF
TGCAGCGTTGTGGGGGGACAGGGGGTCACAGATACGCAGTATTTT
>-|TRBD1|TRBV19|TRBJ2-7|15
CASSPNRGTTYEQYF
TGTGCCAGTAGTCCAAACAGGGGCACCACCTACGAGCAGTACTTC
>-|-|TRBV6-6|TRBJ2-1|13
CASSYTKGDEQFF
TGTGCCAGCAGTTACACAAAAGGGGATGAGCAGTTCTTC
>-|-|TRBV6-1|TRBJ2-4|13
CASLTNVENIQYF
TGTGCCAGTTTGACTAATGTTGAAAACATTCAGTACTTC
>-|-|TRBV6-5|TRBJ2-7|14
CASKVPGSTYEQYF
TGTGCCAGCAAGGTGCCCGGCTCGACCTACGAGCAGTACTTC
>-|TRBD1|TRBV19|TRBJ2-6|19
CASSIETGQGVSGANVLTF
TGTGCCAGTAGTATAGAAACGGGACAGGGGGTCTCTGGGGCCAACGTCCTGACTTTC
>-|TRBD1|TRBV15|TRBJ2-1|15
CATSRDRGRYNEQFF
TGTGCCACCAGCAGAGACAGGGGGCGTTACAATGAGCAGTTCTTC
>-|TRBD2|TRBV28|TRBJ2-2|18
CASSWRTSGRGNTGELFF
TGTGCCAGCAGCTGGAGGACTAGCGGGAGGGGAAACACCGGGGAGCTGTTTTTT
>once|-|TRBV5-1|TRBJ1-1|13
CASSLEAGYGAFF
TGCGCCAGCAGCTTGGAGGCAGGGTATGGAGCTTTCTTT
>-|-|TRBV7-2|TRBJ2-7|11
CASSRQFEQYF
TGTGCCAGCAGCAGACAGTTCGAGCAGTACTTC
>-|TRBD1|TRBV19|TRBJ2-1|16
CASSIAGQLSYNEQFF
TGTGCCAGTAGTATAGCGGGACAGCTCTCCTACAATGAGCAGTTCTTC
>-|TRBD2|TRBV2|TRBJ2-2|14
CASNLAGGTGELFF
TGTGCCAGCAATCTAGCGGGAGGCACCGGGGAGCTGTTTTTT
>-|TRBD1|TRBV9|TRBJ1-4|15
CASSVSWTGGEKLFF
TGTGCCAGCAGCGTCTCTTGGACAGGGGGTGAAAAACTGTTTTTT
>-|-|TRBV7-3|TRBJ2-2|14
CASSPLRGTGELFF
TGTGCCAGCAGCCCCCTCAGGGGAACCGGGGAGCTGTTTTTT
>-|-|TRBV7-2|TRBJ2-7|14
CASSLGRGTYEQYF
TGTGCCAGCAGCTTAGGGCGCGGGACCTACGAGCAGTACTTC
>-|-|TRBV6-1|TRBJ1-3|13
CASNDDPGNTIYF
TGTGCCAGCAATGACGACCCTGGAAACACCATATATTTT
>once|-|TRBV28|TRBJ2-7|14
CASSLPGLSYEQYF
TGTGCCAGCAGTTTACCGGGACTCTCCTACGAGCAGTACTTC
>-|TRBD1|TRBV2|TRBJ1-2|12
CASRADRGGYTF
TGTGCCAGCAGGGCGGACAGGGGTGGCTACACCTTC
>-|TRBD2|TRBV5-5|TRBJ2-1|16
CASSPRTSGIRDEQFF
TGTGCCAGCAGCCCAAGGACTAGCGGGATTCGAGATGAGCAGTTCTTC
>-|-|TRBV27|TRBJ2-2|14
CASSLRRYAGELFF
TGTGCCAGCAGTTTACGGAGGTATGCCGGGGAGCTGTTTTTT
>once|-|TRBV28|TRBJ2-7|15
CASSRVSSRTYEQYF
TGTGCCAGCAGCCGGGTCTCCTCCCGGACCTACGAGCAGTACTTC
>-|-|TRBV5-1|TRBJ1-1|18
CASSFGGGLSSTNTEAFF
TGCGCCAGCAGCTTTGGCGGCGGTCTTTCTTCAACGAACACTGAAGCTTTCTTT
>-|TRBD1|TRBV7-2|TRBJ2-5|16
CASSLVGTGRGETQYF
TGTGCCAGCAGCTTAGTTGGGACAGGTCGAGGAGAGACCCAGTACTTC
>once|TRBD2|TRBV5-1|TRBJ2-1|15
CASSQGLAAYNEQFF
TGCGCCAGCAGCCAGGGACTAGCGGCCTACAATGAGCAGTTCTTC
>-|-|TRBV11-3|TRBJ1-1|13
CASSLMGNTEAFF
TGTGCCAGCAGCCTGATGGGGAACACTGAAGCTTTCTTT
>-|TRBD2|TRBV19|TRBJ2-3|16
CASSFVGRAEADTQYF
TGTGCCAGTAGTTTTGTCGGGAGGGCCGAGGCGGATACGCAGTATTTT
>-|-|TRBV7-2|TRBJ1-6|16
CASSLGGAHSNSPLHF
TGTGCCAGCAGCTTAGGAGGGGCGCATTCTAATTCACCCCTCCACTTT
>-|TRBD2|TRBV28|TRBJ2-7|16
CASSLLTSGGSYEQYF
TGTGCCAGCAGTTTATTAACTAGCGGAGGCTCCTACGAGCAGTACTTC
>-|-|TRBV7-2|TRBJ2-3|15
CASSLGMRAIDTQYF
TGTGCCAGCAGCTTAGGGATGCGGGCGATAGATACGCAGTATTTT
>-|TRBD2|TRBV7-2|TRBJ2-1|15
CASSASGFSYNEQFF
TGTGCCAGCAGCGCTAGCGGTTTCTCCTACAATGAGCAGTTCTTC
>-|TRBD2|TRBV27|TRBJ2-3|19
CASSTKEWRLAGPPDTQYF
TGTGCCAGCAGTACCAAGGAGTGGCGCCTAGCGGGGCCGCCAGATACGCAGTATTTT